Listed below are T cell receptor beta chains from one sample, sequenced in a study of immune characterization of retroperitoneal liposarcoma. TCRdb re-analysed the PCR reads in MiXCR, keeping a single row per CDR3 protein. The sample records approximately 11,000 distinct CDR3 sequences, approximately 24% being singletons. The material sequenced was blood. The source of these receptors is a male donor with retroperitoneal liposarcoma. Each CDR3 is given with its conserved first and last residue. D genes are given only for firm matches. Rows give clone size only sometimes, using once, few, many, or a class for an expanded clone.

>-|TRBV6-5|TRBD1|TRBJ1-1
CASSYWRTRGIGTEAFF
TGTGCCAGCAGTTACTGGAGAACCAGGGGGATCGGGACTGAAGCTTTCTTT
>-|TRBV6-1|TRBD2|TRBJ2-1
CASTPSGSNEQFF
TGTGCCAGCACCCCTAGCGGGAGCAATGAGCAGTTCTTC
>many|TRBV6-1|-|TRBJ2-7
CATHLQASYEQYF
TGTGCCACGCACTTACAGGCATCCTACGAGCAGTACTTC
>few|TRBV7-2|-|TRBJ2-7
CASRSAATSSYNEQYF
TGTGCCAGCAGATCGGCGGCTACCAGCTCCTACAATGAGCAGTACTTC
>few|TRBV3-1|-|TRBJ2-2
CASSHQGPNTGELFF
TGTGCCAGCAGCCACCAGGGACCGAACACCGGGGAGCTGTTTTTT
>few|TRBV6-6|TRBD1|TRBJ1-2
CASRRDRGRFYGYTF
TGTGCCAGCAGGCGGGACAGGGGTCGGTTCTATGGCTACACCTTC
>medium-sized|TRBV6-1|TRBD1|TRBJ2-5
CTTTGEIKETQYF
TGTACTACGACAGGGGAGATTAAAGAGACCCAGTACTTC
>few|TRBV4-1|TRBD1|TRBJ2-5
CASSQVSGGRQETQYF
TGCGCCAGCAGCCAAGTTTCAGGGGGCCGGCAAGAGACCCAGTACTTC
>-|TRBV4-1|-|TRBJ2-3
CASSQESTGTTQYF
TGCGCCAGCAGCCAAGAAAGCACAGGGACTACGCAGTATTTT
>-|TRBV6-1|TRBD2|TRBJ2-1
CASSKTSGIVNEQFF
TGTGCCAGCAGTAAGACTAGCGGGATCGTCAATGAGCAGTTCTTC
>-|TRBV7-6|TRBD1|TRBJ2-5
CASSLLWTGVRETQYF
TGTGCCAGCAGCTTATTGTGGACAGGGGTTCGAGAGACCCAGTACTTC
>few|TRBV5-1|-|TRBJ2-5
CATSPQGTGETQYF
TGCGCCACCTCCCCCCAGGGCACCGGGGAGACCCAGTACTTC
>few|TRBV5-1|-|TRBJ2-2
CASSTAPGGELFF
TGCGCCAGCAGCACAGCTCCCGGTGGGGAGCTGTTTTTT
>few|TRBV6-1|TRBD2|TRBJ2-3
CASSQTSGGAMDTQYF
TGTGCCAGCAGTCAAACTAGCGGGGGGGCCATGGATACGCAGTATTTT
>many|TRBV27|TRBD1|TRBJ2-2
CASSLRGLGELFF
TGTGCCAGCAGTTTAAGGGGGCTTGGGGAGCTGTTTTTT
>-|TRBV12-5|TRBD2|TRBJ2-5
CASGLAPSGTSGEVNEQYF
TGTGCTAGTGGTTTGGCCCCCTCCGGGACTAGCGGGGAGGTCAATGAGCAGTACTTC
>few|TRBV12-3/TRBV12-4|TRBD1|TRBJ1-4
CASRETTGNSEKLFF
TGTGCCAGCAGGGAGACGACAGGGAATAGTGAAAAACTGTTTTTT
>-|TRBV12-3/TRBV12-4|-|TRBJ1-6
CASTRSNSPLHF
TGTGCCAGCACCCGGTCAAATTCACCCCTCCACTTT
>-|TRBV10-3|-|TRBJ1-2
CAIQVPNYGYTF
TGTGCCATACAGGTACCCAACTATGGCTACACCTTC
>few|TRBV4-1|-|TRBJ1-5
CASSQVPGSNQPQHF
TGCGCCAGCAGCCAAGTTCCCGGTAGCAATCAGCCCCAGCATTTT
>-|TRBV4-3|-|TRBJ2-3
CASSQDNGGTDTQYF
TGCGCCAGCAGCCAAGATAACGGTGGGACAGATACGCAGTATTTT
>-|TRBV15|-|TRBJ2-4
CATSPGGGLAKNIQYF
TGTGCCACCAGCCCTGGAGGGGGGCTGGCCAAAAACATTCAGTACTTC
>many|TRBV10-3|TRBD2|TRBJ2-1
CAISESSGGVYNEQFF
TGTGCCATCAGTGAATCTAGCGGGGGGGTTTACAATGAGCAGTTCTTC
>many|TRBV6-1|-|TRBJ2-1
CASSEGGRPTGEQFF
TGTGCCAGCAGTGAAGGGGGGCGTCCGACAGGTGAGCAGTTCTTC
>medium-sized|TRBV11-3|-|TRBJ2-3
CASSLAFSQDTQYF
TGTGCCAGCAGCTTAGCATTTAGCCAAGATACGCAGTATTTT
>-|TRBV6-1|-|TRBJ1-2
CASSELDFGRVYGYTF
TGTGCCAGCAGTGAACTTGATTTCGGTCGCGTTTATGGCTACACCTTC
>-|TRBV20-1|TRBD1|TRBJ1-6
CSVQGATNSPLHF
TGCAGTGTTCAGGGGGCCACCAATTCACCCCTCCACTTT
>few|TRBV12-3/TRBV12-4|-|TRBJ2-5
CASSPLLQGRLAETQYF
TGTGCCAGCAGTCCTCTCCTACAGGGAAGGCTAGCAGAGACCCAGTACTTC
>-|TRBV4-1|TRBD1|TRBJ1-6
CASSQDGRDRGNSPLHF
TGCGCCAGCAGCCAAGATGGGCGGGACAGGGGTAATTCACCCCTCCACTTT
>-|TRBV6-2/TRBV6-3|TRBD2|TRBJ2-5
CASSYGAGAGEETQYF
TGTGCCAGCAGTTACGGGGCGGGAGCGGGGGAAGAGACCCAGTACTTC
>-|TRBV11-3|TRBD1|TRBJ2-2
CASSLARQGEDTGELFF
TGTGCCAGCAGCTTAGCCAGACAGGGGGAGGACACCGGGGAGCTGTTTTTT
>-|TRBV7-2|TRBD2|TRBJ2-1
CASSLTSGDYNEQFF
TGTGCCAGCAGCTTGACTAGCGGGGACTACAATGAGCAGTTCTTC
>many|TRBV6-1|-|TRBJ1-4
CASRPGWGSEKLFF
TGTGCCAGCAGGCCCGGGTGGGGTAGCGAAAAACTGTTTTTT
>few|TRBV4-1|TRBD2|TRBJ2-5
CASSPSGGAVETQYF
TGCGCCAGCAGCCCGAGCGGGGGGGCCGTGGAGACCCAGTACTTC
>-|TRBV12-3/TRBV12-4|TRBD1|TRBJ2-1
CASSFRGLDEQFF
TGTGCCAGCAGTTTCAGGGGGCTCGATGAGCAGTTCTTC
>many|TRBV11-2|TRBD2|TRBJ2-1
CASSFGTSGYNEQFF
TGTGCCAGCAGCTTTGGGACTAGCGGGTACAATGAGCAGTTCTTC
>many|TRBV10-3|-|TRBJ2-7
CAISESKDRGSYEQYF
TGTGCCATCAGTGAGTCGAAGGATAGGGGGTCCTACGAGCAGTACTTC
>-|TRBV6-2/TRBV6-3|TRBD2|TRBJ2-5
CASRERGSSRETQYF
TGTGCCAGCAGGGAGCGGGGTAGCTCACGAGAGACCCAGTACTTC
>-|TRBV12-3/TRBV12-4|-|TRBJ2-5
CASSLGGHLQETQYF
TGTGCCAGCAGTTTAGGGGGGCACCTACAAGAGACCCAGTACTTC
>-|TRBV6-1|-|TRBJ2-7
CASSYSNEQYF
TGTGCCAGCAGTTACAGTAACGAGCAGTACTTC
>few|TRBV3-1|-|TRBJ1-2
CASSQAVTAARGGYTF
TGTGCCAGCAGCCAAGCCGTAACGGCCGCCCGAGGTGGCTACACCTTC
>medium-sized|TRBV6-1|-|TRBJ2-5
CASSDRGRRQETQYF
TGTGCCAGCAGTGACCGTGGGAGACGGCAAGAGACCCAGTACTTC
>few|TRBV7-6|-|TRBJ2-2
CASSLGRTPTGELFF
TGTGCCAGCAGCTTAGGACGGACCCCCACCGGGGAGCTGTTTTTT
>-|TRBV20-1|TRBD1|TRBJ1-2
CSARAPAGQGAQGYTF
TGCAGTGCTAGAGCCCCGGCGGGACAGGGGGCGCAGGGCTACACCTTC
>medium-sized|TRBV6-1|TRBD1|TRBJ2-5
CASSEHRGRQETQYF
TGTGCCAGCAGTGAACACAGGGGGCGGCAAGAGACCCAGTACTTC
>medium-sized|TRBV6-1|-|TRBJ2-7
CASSGLQGTHEQYF
TGTGCCAGCAGTGGGTTACAGGGTACCCACGAGCAGTACTTC
>many|TRBV11-3|TRBD2|TRBJ2-1
CASSPEHGGGYNEQFF
TGTGCCAGCAGCCCTGAGCACGGGGGGGGATACAATGAGCAGTTCTTC
>few|TRBV5-1|-|TRBJ2-5
CASSLEETQYF
TGCGCCAGCAGCTTGGAGGAGACCCAGTACTTC
>-|TRBV5-1|-|TRBJ1-6
CASSPSERAVNSPLHF
TGCGCCAGCAGCCCATCCGAGCGGGCCGTTAATTCACCCCTCCACTTT
>-|TRBV3-1|-|TRBJ2-2
CASSQGVAGTGELFF
TGTGCCAGCAGCCAAGGGGTTGCCGGTACCGGGGAGCTGTTTTTT
>few|TRBV5-1|-|TRBJ1-4
CASSSDRATNEKLFF
TGCGCCAGCAGCAGCGACCGGGCTACTAATGAAAAACTGTTTTTT
>-|TRBV6-5|-|TRBJ2-1
CASSPPGSYNEQFF
TGTGCCAGCAGTCCTCCGGGCAGTTACAATGAGCAGTTCTTC
>-|TRBV6-5|TRBD1|TRBJ2-2
CASSSRRQGADTGELFF
TGTGCCAGCAGTTCGCGCCGACAGGGGGCTGACACCGGGGAGCTGTTTTTT
>few|TRBV10-1|-|TRBJ2-3
CASSDPGEGDTQYF
TGCGCCAGCAGTGACCCTGGAGAGGGGGATACGCAGTATTTT
>-|TRBV27|-|TRBJ2-3
CASSLSADTDTQYF
TGTGCCAGCAGTTTATCGGCAGACACAGATACGCAGTATTTT
>-|TRBV9|-|TRBJ2-3
CASSVSTDTQYF
TGTGCCAGCAGCGTATCCACAGATACGCAGTATTTT
>-|TRBV12-3/TRBV12-4|TRBD2|TRBJ2-3
CASSGGLAGESEDTQYF
TGTGCCAGCAGCGGCGGACTAGCGGGAGAATCCGAAGATACGCAGTATTTT